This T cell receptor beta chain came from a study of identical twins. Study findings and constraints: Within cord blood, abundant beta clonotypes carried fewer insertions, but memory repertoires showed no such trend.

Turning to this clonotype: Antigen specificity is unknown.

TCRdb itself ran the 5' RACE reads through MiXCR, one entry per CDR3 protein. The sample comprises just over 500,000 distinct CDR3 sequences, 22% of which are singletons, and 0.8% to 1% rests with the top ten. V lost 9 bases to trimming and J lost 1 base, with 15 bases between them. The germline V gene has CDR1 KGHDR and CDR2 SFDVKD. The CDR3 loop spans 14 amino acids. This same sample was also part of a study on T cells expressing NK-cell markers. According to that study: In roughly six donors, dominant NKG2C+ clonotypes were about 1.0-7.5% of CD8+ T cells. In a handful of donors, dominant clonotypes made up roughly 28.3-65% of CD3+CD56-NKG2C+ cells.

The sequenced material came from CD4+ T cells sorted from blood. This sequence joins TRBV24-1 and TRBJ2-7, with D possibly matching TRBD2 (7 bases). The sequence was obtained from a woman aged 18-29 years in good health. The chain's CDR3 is CATPRGGQSYEQYF. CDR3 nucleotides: TGTGCCACCCCAAGGGGGGGGCAATCCTACGAGCAGTACTTC.